The rows below give T cell receptor beta chains drawn from one sample of a study of T cell responses to AZD1222 COVID-19 vaccine. The protocol was immunoSEQ multiplex PCR, while the TCRdb copy is restricted to in-frame clones and leaves out a portion. The table records just under 75,000 clones, 60% to 85% of them present only once. The sequences come from peripheral blood, collected 28 days after the second AZD1222 dose. These receptors all stem from an adult who received the AZD1222 COVID-19 vaccine. The CDR3 runs from the conserved cysteine through the conserved F or W. The D gene is left open where the match is weak. Rows give clone size only sometimes, using once, few, many, or a class for an expanded clone.

j_gene	v_gene	abundance	d_gene	CDR3aa	CDR3nt
TRBJ1-1	TRBV18	NA	TRBD1	CASSDGTGVNTEAFF	TGTGCCAGCTCAGACGGGACAGGGGTTAACACTGAAGCTTTCTTT
TRBJ1-5	TRBV2	NA	NA	CASSESGSQPQHF	TGTGCCAGCAGTGAGTCAGGATCTCAGCCCCAGCATTTT
TRBJ2-1	TRBV7-3	NA	NA	CASSSREWGEQFF	TGTGCCAGCAGCTCCCGCGAGTGGGGTGAGCAGTTCTTC
TRBJ1-4	TRBV24-1	few	NA	CATSDPGDGEKLFF	TGTGCCACCAGTGATCCAGGGGATGGAGAAAAACTGTTTTTT
TRBJ1-1	TRBV6-1	NA	NA	CASSEQRGAEAFF	TGTGCCAGCAGTGAACAGAGAGGGGCTGAAGCTTTCTTT
TRBJ1-2	TRBV28	NA	TRBD1	CASSLTGGFLYYGYTF	TGTGCCAGCAGTTTAACAGGGGGCTTCCTCTACTATGGCTACACCTTC
TRBJ2-5	TRBV18	NA	NA	CASSQGFGETQYF	TGTGCCAGCTCCCAGGGTTTTGGAGAGACCCAGTACTTC
TRBJ1-3	TRBV5-6	NA	TRBD1	CASSLNRGSGNTIYF	TGTGCCAGCAGCTTGAACAGGGGATCCGGAAACACCATATATTTT
TRBJ1-1	TRBV10-3	few	NA	CAIKTGFLGEAFF	TGTGCCATCAAGACAGGCTTTCTTGGTGAAGCTTTCTTT
TRBJ2-3	TRBV5-1	NA	NA	CASRGNRSWYF	TGCGCCAGCAGAGGGAACCGCTCATGGTATTTT
TRBJ1-2	TRBV7-6	once	NA	CASSLAAGGGYGYTF	TGTGCCAGCAGCTTAGCGGCAGGCGGAGGCTATGGCTACACCTTC
TRBJ2-7	TRBV6-5	NA	NA	CASSYKAPYEQYF	TGTGCCAGCAGTTACAAGGCACCCTACGAGCAGTACTTC
TRBJ2-1	TRBV7-2	NA	TRBD2	CASSFGTSREQFF	TGTGCCAGCAGCTTTGGGACTAGCAGGGAGCAGTTCTTC
TRBJ1-1	TRBV19	NA	NA	CATEGGKGAFF	TGTGCCACCGAGGGGGGGAAGGGTGCTTTCTTT
TRBJ2-3	TRBV9	few	NA	CASSALGDGTDTQYF	TGTGCCAGCAGCGCCTTGGGGGATGGCACAGATACGCAGTATTTT
TRBJ1-1	TRBV19	few	NA	CASSGRLNTEAFF	TGTGCCAGTAGCGGACGGTTGAACACTGAAGCTTTCTTT
TRBJ2-7	TRBV11-2	NA	TRBD1	CASSAGTGGQDSYEQYF	TGTGCCAGCAGCGCCGGGACAGGGGGCCAGGACTCCTACGAGCAGTACTTC
TRBJ2-7	TRBV28	NA	NA	CASSSTRDYEQYF	TGTGCCAGCAGTTCCACCAGGGACTACGAGCAGTACTTC
TRBJ2-1	TRBV4-3	NA	NA	CASSTLGRGPEQFF	TGCGCCAGCAGCACTTTAGGCCGGGGACCTGAGCAGTTCTTC
TRBJ1-2	TRBV28	few	TRBD1	CASKRQGDGYTF	TGTGCCAGCAAGCGGCAGGGGGACGGCTACACCTTC
TRBJ2-3	TRBV11-2	NA	NA	CASSPPDHADTQYF	TGTGCCAGCAGCCCCCCCGACCACGCAGATACGCAGTATTTT
TRBJ1-2	TRBV9	NA	NA	CASSGLMGYTF	TGTGCCAGCAGCGGCTTGATGGGCTACACCTTC
TRBJ2-3	TRBV14	NA	TRBD2	CASSPLRGLAGTDTQYF	TGTGCCAGCAGCCCCCTTCGCGGACTAGCGGGCACAGATACGCAGTATTTT
TRBJ1-1	TRBV30	NA	NA	CAWTGFDTEAFF	TGTGCCTGGACAGGGTTCGACACTGAAGCTTTCTTT
TRBJ2-2	TRBV7-9	NA	NA	CASSPLGAGDAGELFF	TGTGCCAGCAGCCCTTTGGGCGCAGGGGATGCCGGGGAGCTGTTTTTT
TRBJ2-7	TRBV7-9	NA	TRBD2	CASSSAGGAYEQYF	TGTGCCAGCAGCTCAGCGGGGGGAGCCTACGAGCAGTACTTC
TRBJ2-2	TRBV19	NA	NA	CASSISEHGAGELFF	TGTGCCAGTAGTATAAGCGAACACGGGGCCGGGGAGCTGTTTTTT
TRBJ2-3	TRBV29-1	NA	NA	CSVEERHSSTDTQYF	TGCAGCGTTGAGGAGCGTCATTCGAGCACAGATACGCAGTATTTT
TRBJ1-2	TRBV27	few	NA	CASSLISQGNYGYTF	TGTGCCAGCAGTTTAATCTCCCAGGGGAACTATGGCTACACCTTC
TRBJ2-3	TRBV28	NA	NA	CASSRGGAGDTQYF	TGTGCCAGCAGCCGAGGGGGGGCCGGGGATACGCAGTATTTT
TRBJ1-4	TRBV3-1/TRBV3-2	NA	NA	CASRNGGTNEKLFF	TGTGCCAGCAGGAACGGGGGCACTAATGAAAAACTGTTTTTT
TRBJ1-2	TRBV7-2	NA	NA	CASSLAGLSGYTF	TGTGCCAGCAGCTTAGCGGGGCTCTCTGGCTACACCTTC
TRBJ2-2	TRBV7-9	NA	NA	CASSFWTNTGELFF	TGTGCCAGCAGCTTCTGGACTAACACCGGGGAGCTGTTTTTT
TRBJ2-2	TRBV11-2	NA	NA	CASSPWAIAGELFF	TGTGCCAGCAGCCCTTGGGCGATAGCCGGGGAGCTGTTTTTT
TRBJ2-7	TRBV7-9	NA	NA	CASSSLDSSYEQYF	TGTGCCAGCAGCTCCCTGGACAGCTCCTACGAGCAGTACTTC
TRBJ2-1	TRBV4-2	NA	TRBD2	CASSQGSLAGVNEQFF	TGTGCCAGCAGCCAAGGGTCACTAGCGGGGGTCAATGAGCAGTTCTTC
TRBJ2-7	TRBV3-1/TRBV3-2	NA	NA	CASSQGGGSYEQYF	TGTGCCAGCAGCCAAGGCGGTGGGTCCTACGAGCAGTACTTC
TRBJ1-5	TRBV9	NA	TRBD1	CASSEGEGAQQPQHF	TGTGCCAGCAGCGAGGGGGAGGGGGCTCAGCAGCCCCAGCATTTT
TRBJ2-7	TRBV5-1	NA	NA	CASSFGDVYEQYF	TGCGCCAGCAGCTTTGGAGACGTCTACGAGCAGTACTTC
TRBJ2-7	TRBV7-6	few	NA	CASSEGEALRSGSYEQYF	TGTGCCAGCAGCGAAGGGGAGGCCCTTCGTTCCGGCTCCTACGAGCAGTACTTC
TRBJ2-7	TRBV11-2	NA	NA	CASSLARAYEQYF	TGTGCCAGCAGCTTAGCCAGGGCCTACGAGCAGTACTTC
TRBJ2-2	TRBV4-1	once	TRBD2	CASSLGLAGGNTGELFF	TGCGCCAGCAGCCTTGGACTAGCGGGAGGAAACACCGGGGAGCTGTTTTTT
TRBJ2-7	TRBV5-1	NA	NA	CASETGPPSYEQYF	TGCGCCAGCGAGACTGGACCTCCGAGCTACGAGCAGTACTTC
TRBJ2-5	TRBV27	once	TRBD1	CASSLFPGQGRETQYF	TGTGCCAGCAGTTTATTCCCAGGACAGGGGCGAGAGACCCAGTACTTC
TRBJ1-6	TRBV11-2	NA	NA	CASSLDRGFSPLHF	TGTGCCAGCAGCTTAGATCGAGGGTTTTCACCCCTCCACTTT
TRBJ2-1	TRBV27	NA	TRBD2	CASSLRNSGGNNEQFF	TGTGCCAGCAGTTTAAGGAATAGCGGGGGAAACAATGAGCAGTTCTTC
TRBJ2-7	TRBV10-3	NA	TRBD1	CAIAGQGREQYF	TGTGCCATCGCCGGACAGGGTCGCGAGCAGTACTTC
TRBJ2-7	TRBV19	NA	TRBD1	CASSWQGDHEQYF	TGTGCCAGTAGTTGGCAGGGGGATCACGAGCAGTACTTC
TRBJ1-3	TRBV28	NA	TRBD1	CASSSPGQGTGNTIYF	TGTGCCAGCAGTTCCCCGGGACAGGGTACAGGAAACACCATATATTTT
TRBJ2-2	TRBV7-3	NA	NA	CASSPLAPGTFANTGELFF	TGTGCCAGCAGCCCTCTCGCCCCCGGGACTTTCGCGAACACCGGGGAGCTGTTTTTT
TRBJ2-7	TRBV5-6	NA	TRBD1	CASSRTGDQGEQYF	TGTGCCAGCAGTCGCACAGGGGATCAAGGCGAGCAGTACTTC
TRBJ2-2	TRBV29-1	NA	TRBD1	CSVERGTGNTGELFF	TGCAGCGTCGAAAGAGGGACAGGGAACACCGGGGAGCTGTTTTTT
TRBJ2-1	TRBV18	few	NA	CASSERTAAPNEQFF	TGTGCCAGCTCAGAAAGGACAGCTGCCCCCAATGAGCAGTTCTTC
TRBJ1-1	TRBV11-2	NA	TRBD1	CASSVGQGMNTEAFF	TGTGCCAGCAGCGTAGGACAGGGTATGAACACTGAAGCTTTCTTT
TRBJ1-5	TRBV4-3	NA	NA	CASSHMSYRGRDQPQHF	TGCGCCAGCAGCCATATGTCATATAGGGGGAGAGATCAGCCCCAGCATTTT